These 15 T cell receptor beta chains were all obtained from the same sample, sequenced in a study of shared clonotypes between healthy human individuals. Produced via immunoSEQ multiplex PCR; TCRdb's table is partial and in-frame only. The data show around 200,000 clones, over 50% seen once. Sequences were obtained from memory CD4+ T cells sorted from blood. Subset defined: CD45RA-negative fraction. Receptors originate from a man between 25 and 39 years old in good health.

The V and J genes are TRBV28 and TRBJ1-5, with D uncertain. V was clipped by 2 bases and J by 0 bases, with 17 bases between them. Germline assignment: CDR1 MDHEN and CDR2 SYDVKM. The CDR3 extends over 18 amino acids. CDR3 protein: CASSLEVGGSYSNQPQHF. CDR3 coding DNA: TGTGCCAGCAGTTTAGAGGTTGGTGGCAGCTATAGCAATCAGCCCCAGCATTTT. Full variable domain (rest looked up from reference TRBV28 and TRBJ1-5): DVKVTQSSRYLVKRTGEKVFLECVQDMDHENMFWYRQDPGLGLRLIYFSYDVKMKEKGDIPEGYSVSREKKERFSLILESASTNQTSMYLCASSLEVGGSYSNQPQHFGDGTRLSIL.

This clone has a handful of counts. The chain links TRBV5-6 to TRBJ2-6; no definite D call. Trimming stripped 1 base from V and 2 bases from J, with 4 bases between. Germline values: CDR1 SGHDT, CDR2 YYEEEE. The CDR3 is 14 residues long. The CDR3 region is CASSLTAGANVLTF. The CDR3 nucleotides are TGTGCCAGCAGCTTGACGGCTGGGGCCAACGTCCTGACTTTC.

This chain connects TRBV13 to TRBJ1-2; D possibly corresponds to TRBD1 (6 bases). Trimming took 2 bases from V and 6 from J, leaving 10 bases between them. The CDR3 spans 13 residues. From germline, CDR1 is PRHDT and CDR2 FYEKMQ (reference sequence). The CDR3 sequence is CASSLLRGHGYTF. Written as DNA, the CDR3 is TGTGCCAGCAGCTTATTACGGGGGCATGGCTACACCTTC.

The chain carries TRBV7-3 and TRBJ2-3, with 9 bases that match TRBD1. The CDR3 consists of 17 residues. In germline, CDR1 is SGHTA, CDR2 FQGTGA. The V segment lost 5 bases and the J segment 5 bases; nucleotides outside the gene matches: 14. CDR3 loop: CASSPQSGTGFKDTQYF. The CDR3 DNA reads TGTGCCAGCAGCCCCCAGTCCGGGACAGGGTTTAAAGATACGCAGTATTTT.

V and J are TRBV7-6 and TRBJ2-3; 14 bases map to TRBD2. The CDR3 extends over 19 amino acids. Losses at the gene ends were 5 bases for V and 2 bases for J; bases not matched to a gene: 12. Germline CDR1 SGHVS, CDR2 FNYEAQ. The CDR3 spells CASSHMGLAGVSFTDTQYF. The CDR3 region has the DNA TGTGCCAGCAGCCACATGGGACTAGCGGGAGTAAGTTTCACAGATACGCAGTATTTT. The entire variable domain, with the rest obtained from reference TRBV7-6 and TRBJ2-3, is as follows: GAGVSQSPRYKVTKRGQDVALRCDPISGHVSLYWYRQALGQGPEFLTYFNYEAQQDKSGLPNDRFSAERPEGSISTLTIQRTEQRDSAMYRCASSHMGLAGVSFTDTQYFGPGTRLTVL.

The V call is TRBV7-3, the J call TRBJ2-1, with 11 bases fitting TRBD2. The CDR3 runs to 15 residues. J gave up 9 bases and V 5 bases, and 9 bases lay outside the gene matches. In germline, CDR1 is SGHTA, CDR2 FQGTGA. The CDR3 coding sequence is TGTGCCAGCAGCCCCGTAGCGGGAGGGCGGGGTGAGCAGTTCTTC. It translates to CASSPVAGGRGEQFF.

This clone was seen a single time. V and J are TRBV30 and TRBJ2-7; no definite D call. V was clipped by 3 bases and J by 6 bases, with 15 bases between them. Germline V CDR1 and CDR2: GTSNPN, SVGIG (reference sequence). The CDR3 has 13 residues. The CDR3 reads CAWSLKGGGEQYF. The CDR3 DNA reads as TGTGCCTGGAGCCTCAAGGGCGGTGGCGAGCAGTACTTC.

This chain's CDR3 is CASSDGDTEAFF. The DNA for the CDR3 is TGTGCCAGTAGCGACGGGGACACTGAAGCTTTCTTT. J is TRBJ1-1 and V is TRBV15, with D unclear. In germline, CDR1 is LNHNV, CDR2 YYDKDF (reference sequence). The CDR3 covers 12 residues. V gave up 10 bases and J gave up 3 bases, with 12 bases separating them. The full variable domain, with the rest looked up from reference TRBV15 and TRBJ1-1, is DAMVIQNPRYQVTQFGKPVTLSCSQTLNHNVMYWYQQKSSQAPKLLFHYYDKDFNNEADTPDNFQSRRPNTSFCFLDIRSPGLGDTAMYLCASSDGDTEAFFGQGTRLTVV.

The chain joins TRBV2 to TRBJ2-6; 9 bases map to TRBD1. CDR1 and CDR2 (germline): SNHLY, FYNNEI. The length of the CDR3 is 16 residues. V dropped 7 bases and J dropped 0; count of bases not matched to a gene: 4. The CDR3 nucleotides are TGTGCCAGCATCCGGGACAGGGTCTCTGGGGCCAACGTCCTGACTTTC. This encodes CASIRDRVSGANVLTF.

The genes are TRBV5-1 and TRBJ2-3, with D perhaps TRBD2 (5 bases). Trimming took 2 bases from V and 3 from J, leaving 13 bases between them. The germline V gene encodes CDR1 SGHRS and CDR2 YFSETQ. CDR3 size: 15 residues. The CDR3 DNA reads TGCGCCAGCAGCTTAACGGGGTTTAAAACAGATACGCAGTATTTT. It is translated as CASSLTGFKTDTQYF.

This chain links TRBV2 with TRBJ1-1; D is uncertain. The V and J ends lost 0 bases and 5 bases respectively, with 19 bases between them. Germline lookup yields CDR1 SNHLY and CDR2 FYNNEI. The CDR3 is made up of 17 amino acids. The CDR3 loop is CASSEALLDSLPTEAFF. CDR3 coding DNA: TGTGCCAGCAGTGAAGCGCTTCTCGACTCTTTACCGACTGAAGCTTTCTTT.

This chain connects TRBV7-2 to TRBJ2-1, with a possible D match to TRBD2 (5 bases). Looked up from germline, CDR1 is SGHTA and CDR2 is FQGNSA. Trimming pared 4 bases from V and 7 bases from J, leaving 11 bases between. This CDR3 has 13 residues. DNA for the CDR3: TGTGCCAGCAGCTCGGACTGGAGGAATGAGCAGTTCTTC. It specifies CASSSDWRNEQFF.

This clone was seen just once. This chain uses TRBV18 with TRBJ2-7, with D tentatively TRBD1 (5 bases). CDR1 is KGHSH and CDR2 is LQKENI in the germline V gene. This CDR3 has 12 residues. V was pared by 1 base and J by 5 bases, with 6 bases between. CDR3 loop: CASSPLGDEQYF. DNA for the CDR3: TGTGCCAGCTCACCACTAGGGGACGAGCAGTACTTC. Based on the CDR3 plus reference TRBV18 and TRBJ2-7, the full variable domain is NAGVMQNPRHLVRRRGQEARLRCSPMKGHSHVYWYRQLPEEGLKFMVYLQKENIIDESGMPKERFSAEFPKEGPSILRIQQVVRGDSAAYFCASSPLGDEQYFGPGTRLTVT.

This clone was observed once. The gene calls are TRBV18 and TRBJ2-4, with 7 bases lining up with TRBD2. The CDR3 extends over 18 amino acids. Losses at the gene ends were 6 bases for V and 3 bases for J; bases not matched to a gene: 17. The V gene's germline CDR1 is KGHSH and CDR2 LQKENI. CDR3 coding DNA: TGTGCCAGCTCGCCCCAGAGCCTGCGGGAGCGATACAAAAACATTCAGTACTTC. Encoded protein: CASSPQSLRERYKNIQYF.

The chain links TRBV18 to TRBJ2-6; D is ambiguous. Germline CDR1 and CDR2: KGHSH and LQKENI. Trimming stripped 5 bases from V and 1 base from J, with 6 bases between. The CDR3 runs 14 residues. CDR3 DNA: TGTGCCAGCTCATCTCAATCTGGGGCCAACGTCCTGACTTTC. Its translation is CASSSQSGANVLTF. The entire variable domain, with the rest obtained from reference TRBV18 and TRBJ2-6, is as follows: NAGVMQNPRHLVRRRGQEARLRCSPMKGHSHVYWYRQLPEEGLKFMVYLQKENIIDESGMPKERFSAEFPKEGPSILRIQQVVRGDSAAYFCASSSQSGANVLTFGAGSRLTVL.